This T cell receptor (beta chain) was found in a study of post-analysis software for immune sequencing data. At the level of the study: Relapsing-remitting, secondary progressive and progressive-relapsing multiple sclerosis courses were included. Study-wide findings and caveats: Among multiple sclerosis patients, normalized Chao1 diversity was significantly below that of controls.

Every TCR beta cDNA library bore unique molecular identifiers. The T cell input of about 0.9 to 11 million gave roughly 0.5 million cDNA molecules. TCRdb processed the PCR reads anew with MiXCR; each CDR3 protein has one entry. Among approximately 730,000 distinct CDR3 sequences listed, 25% to 30% were seen once. The count of this clonotype is one. No antigen is known for it. This clone may be a read error of a much larger clone one base away. Specimen: blood. The clonotype was recovered from a girl aged 10 to 17 with multiple sclerosis.

The DNA of the CDR3 is TGTGCCAGCAGCCCCCGGGCAAGGGGCTACAATGAGCAGTTCTTC. This sequence encodes CASSPRARGYNEQFF. This chain connects TRBV6-6 to TRBJ2-1, with a tentative D call TRBD1 (5 bases). Germline-derived CDR1 and CDR2 are MNHNY and SVGAGI (reference sequence). The CDR3 is 15 amino acids. V shed 6 bases and J shed 3 bases, with 15 bases lying between them.